The clone carrying this T cell receptor (beta chain) was counted a few times. What it binds is unknown. Time point described: newly diagnosed GD, antithyroid drugs for less than 3 months. Scientists built the TCR library using RNA that was extracted from PBMCs. This sample was taken from a study of regulatory T cells in long-lasting Graves disease. Study results and limitations: Favoring TRBV28, TRBJ1-2 and TRBJ2-5 was a feature seen in persistent disease.

Library construction for TCR beta used iRepertoire HTBI primers and Arm-PCR of CDR3 regions. One entry per CDR3 protein, called by TCRdb with MiXCR from the multiplex PCR reads. The table shows a few hundred thousand distinct CDR3 sequences, with roughly 15% occurring only once. This CDR3 spans 18 amino acids. Germline values: CDR1 DFQATT, CDR2 SNEGSKA (reference sequence). V dropped 0 bases and J dropped 4; count of bases not matched to a gene: 10. Separately, the same data were catalogued under a study of T cells in Graves' hyperthyroidism and ophthalmopathy. That publication notes: In the first-round RT-PCR of the TCR CDR3, the HTBI primer set was used. Blood also showed most of the thyroid clonotypes that were expanded above 0.001.

The TCR sequence derives from a woman aged 40 to 50 with Graves disease. Specimen: peripheral blood mononuclear cells (PBMCs), collected at new diagnosis, from a patient treated with antithyroid drugs. V is TRBV20-1 and J is TRBJ2-7; 15 positions agree with TRBD2. CDR3 in DNA: TGCAGTGCTAGAGATCCCGGACTAGCGGGAGGGCGGGGTTACGAGCAGTACTTC. Translation gives CSARDPGLAGGRGYEQYF.